These T cell receptor beta chains were read from a single sample in a study of cytomegalovirus exposure and HLA in healthy donors. Libraries were prepared by immunoSEQ multiplex PCR; TCRdb keeps only in-frame clonotypes and omits some of them. The table lists some 90,000 clones, under 70% of them singletons. The sample consisted of PBMCs. These receptors were obtained from a man in his fifties in good health and CMV-seronegative. Both conserved end residues are part of each CDR3. D genes are given only for firm matches. The size of a clone is reported for some rows only, either as once, few or many, or as a class for expanded clones.

>NA|TRBJ2-3|TRBV19|NA
CASSIMGRPTDTQYF
TGTGCCAGTAGTATAATGGGGAGGCCAACAGATACGCAGTATTTT
>NA|TRBJ2-1|TRBV18|NA
CASSPNLGDEQFF
TGTGCCAGCTCACCCAACCTCGGGGATGAGCAGTTCTTC
>NA|TRBJ2-7|TRBV20-1|few
CSASVGHEQYF
TGCAGTGCTTCGGTGGGCCACGAGCAGTACTTC
>NA|TRBJ2-3|TRBV4-1|NA
CASSQKDSTDTQYF
TGCGCCAGCAGCCAAAAGGACTCCACAGATACGCAGTATTTT
>NA|TRBJ2-7|TRBV11-2|NA
CASSLNTGNSYEQYF
TGTGCCAGCAGCTTAAACACAGGGAACTCCTACGAGCAGTACTTC
>TRBD2|TRBJ2-1|TRBV15|NA
CATSPSGGGSYNEQFF
TGTGCCACCAGCCCATCGGGGGGGGGATCCTACAATGAGCAGTTCTTC
>NA|TRBJ2-5|TRBV28|NA
CASSLGLASQETQYF
TGTGCCAGCAGTTTAGGCCTAGCGAGTCAAGAGACCCAGTACTTC
>TRBD1|TRBJ1-1|TRBV11-2|NA
CASSYRTGGRTEAFF
TGTGCCAGCAGCTATCGGACAGGGGGGAGGACTGAAGCTTTCTTT
>TRBD1|TRBJ2-7|TRBV7-9|NA
CASSPWTGGLSEQYF
TGTGCCAGCAGCCCCTGGACAGGGGGGCTATCCGAGCAGTACTTC
>NA|TRBJ1-2|TRBV28|NA
CASSSEGGYHYGYTF
TGTGCCAGCAGTTCCGAGGGTGGCTACCACTATGGCTACACCTTC